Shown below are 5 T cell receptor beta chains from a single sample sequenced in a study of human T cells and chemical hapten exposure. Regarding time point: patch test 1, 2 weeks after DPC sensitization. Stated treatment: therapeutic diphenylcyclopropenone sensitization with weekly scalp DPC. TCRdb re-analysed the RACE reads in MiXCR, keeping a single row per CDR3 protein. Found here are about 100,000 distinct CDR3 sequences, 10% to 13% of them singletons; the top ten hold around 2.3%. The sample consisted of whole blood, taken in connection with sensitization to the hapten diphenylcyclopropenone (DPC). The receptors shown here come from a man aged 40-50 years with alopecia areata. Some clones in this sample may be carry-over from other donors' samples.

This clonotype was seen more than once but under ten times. The CDR3 protein is CASSQEATRGVSTDTQYF. The CDR3 DNA follows: TGCGCCAGCAGCCAAGAGGCTACCAGGGGGGTTAGCACAGATACGCAGTATTTT. The chain recombines TRBV4-3 with TRBJ2-3; D possibly corresponds to TRBD1 (7 bases). Germline V lookup: CDR1 LGHNA, CDR2 YSLEER. CDR3 length: 18 residues. The germline V and J ends were trimmed by 0 bases and 0 bases, with 16 bases remaining between them.

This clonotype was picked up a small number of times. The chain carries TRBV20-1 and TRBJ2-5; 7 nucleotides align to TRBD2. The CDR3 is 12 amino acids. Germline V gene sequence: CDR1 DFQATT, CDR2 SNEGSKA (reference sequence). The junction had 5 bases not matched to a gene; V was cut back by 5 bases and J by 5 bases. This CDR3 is CSAGRAVETQYF. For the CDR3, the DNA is TGCAGTGCTGGGAGGGCGGTGGAGACCCAGTACTTC.

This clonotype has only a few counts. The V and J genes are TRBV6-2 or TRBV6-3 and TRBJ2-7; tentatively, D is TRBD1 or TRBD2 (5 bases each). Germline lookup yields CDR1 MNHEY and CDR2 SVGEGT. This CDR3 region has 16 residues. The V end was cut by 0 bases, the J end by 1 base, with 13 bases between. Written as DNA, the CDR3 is TGTGCCAGCAGTTACTCGGGGGTGGTCGCATCCTACGAGCAGTACTTC. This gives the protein CASSYSGVVASYEQYF.

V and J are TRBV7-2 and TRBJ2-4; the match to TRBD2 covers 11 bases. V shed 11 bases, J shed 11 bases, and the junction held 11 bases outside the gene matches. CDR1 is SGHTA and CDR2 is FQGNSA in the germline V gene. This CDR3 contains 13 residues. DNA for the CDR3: TGTGCCGCCGGGACTAGCGGAGGGAGTGTTCAGTACTTC. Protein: CAAGTSGGSVQYF.

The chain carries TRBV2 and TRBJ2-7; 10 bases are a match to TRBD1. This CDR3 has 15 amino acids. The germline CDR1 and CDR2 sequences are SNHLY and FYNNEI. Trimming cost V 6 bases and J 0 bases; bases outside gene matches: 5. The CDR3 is CASRDRGASSYEQYF. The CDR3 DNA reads TGTGCCAGCAGGGACAGGGGGGCCTCCTCCTACGAGCAGTACTTC.